This T cell receptor (beta chain) was observed in a study of shared clonotypes between healthy human individuals. Researchers divided each subset's genomic DNA evenly across several immunoSEQ plates. Repertoires were generated with immunoSEQ multiplex PCR, while TCRdb's copy carries only in-frame clones and drops some. The sample lists around 560,000 clones; 95% were seen once. CD45RO-negative, CCR7-selected cells formed the naive CD8 fraction, which excluded terminally differentiated effector memory CD45RA+ cells. Germline CDR1 reads MNHEY; CDR2 reads SMNVEV (reference sequence). The CDR3 covers 15 residues. The V and J ends lost 6 bases and 5 bases, in that order; junction bases with no gene match: 9.

Sequenced input: naive CD8+ T cells sorted from blood. The chain joins TRBV27 to TRBJ1-2, with TRBD1 matching over 10 bases. This TCR was sampled from a woman in her 30s in good health. CDR3 in DNA: TGTGCCAGCAGGAAGACAGGGGGCGCCTGGTATGGCTACACCTTC. It specifies CASRKTGGAWYGYTF.